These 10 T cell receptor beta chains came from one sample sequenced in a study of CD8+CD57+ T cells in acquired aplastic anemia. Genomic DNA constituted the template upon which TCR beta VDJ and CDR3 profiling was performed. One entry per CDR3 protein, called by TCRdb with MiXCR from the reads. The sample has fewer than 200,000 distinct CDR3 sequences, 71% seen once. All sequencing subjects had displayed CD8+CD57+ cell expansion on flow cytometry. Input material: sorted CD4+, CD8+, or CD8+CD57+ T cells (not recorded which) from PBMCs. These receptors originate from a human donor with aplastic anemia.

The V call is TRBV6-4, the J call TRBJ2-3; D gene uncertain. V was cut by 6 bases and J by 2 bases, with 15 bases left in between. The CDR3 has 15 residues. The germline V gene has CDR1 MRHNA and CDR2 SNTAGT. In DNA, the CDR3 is TGTGCCAGCAGGTTTTCGGCAGGTGACACAGATACGCAGTATTTT. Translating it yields CASRFSAGDTDTQYF.

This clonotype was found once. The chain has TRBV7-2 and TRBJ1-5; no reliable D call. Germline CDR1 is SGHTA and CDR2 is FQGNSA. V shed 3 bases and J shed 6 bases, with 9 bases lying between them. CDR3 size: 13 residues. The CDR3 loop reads CASSFGRSQPQHF. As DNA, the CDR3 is TGTGCCAGCAGCTTCGGTCGCAGTCAGCCCCAGCATTTT. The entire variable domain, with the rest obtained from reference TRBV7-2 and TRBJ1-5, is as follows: GAGVSQSPSNKVTEKGKDVELRCDPISGHTALYWYRQSLGQGLEFLIYFQGNSAPDKSGLPSDRFSAERTGGSVSTLTIQRTQQEDSAVYLCASSFGRSQPQHFGDGTRLSIL.

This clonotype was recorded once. The CDR3 sequence: CASSLVSGSTDTQYF. The CDR3 region has the DNA TGTGCCAGCAGCTTAGTCAGCGGGAGCACAGATACGCAGTATTTT. V is TRBV7-9 and J is TRBJ2-3, with TRBD2 as a possible D gene (6 bases). The CDR3 contains 15 residues. From germline, CDR1 is SEHNR and CDR2 FQNEAQ (reference sequence). Trimming removed 1 base from V and 0 bases from J, with 8 bases in between.

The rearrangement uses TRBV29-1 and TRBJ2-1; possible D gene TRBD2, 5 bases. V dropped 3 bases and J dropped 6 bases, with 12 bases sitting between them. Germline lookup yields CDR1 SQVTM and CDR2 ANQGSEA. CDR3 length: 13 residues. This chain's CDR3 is CSVDNPTSNEQFF. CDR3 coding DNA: TGCAGCGTTGATAATCCCACTAGCAATGAGCAGTTCTTC.

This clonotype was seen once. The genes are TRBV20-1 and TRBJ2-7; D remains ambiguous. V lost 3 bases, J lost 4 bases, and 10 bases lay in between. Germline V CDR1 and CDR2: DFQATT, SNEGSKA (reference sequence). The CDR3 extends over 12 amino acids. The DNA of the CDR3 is TGCAGTGCTAGCTCGGATACTTACGAGCAGTACTTC. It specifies CSASSDTYEQYF.

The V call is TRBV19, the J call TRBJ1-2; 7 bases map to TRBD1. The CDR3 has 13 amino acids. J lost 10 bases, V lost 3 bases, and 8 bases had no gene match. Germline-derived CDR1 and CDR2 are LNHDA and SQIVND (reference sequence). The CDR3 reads CASSMTGTSDYTF. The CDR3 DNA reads TGTGCCAGTAGTATGACAGGGACCTCTGACTACACCTTC. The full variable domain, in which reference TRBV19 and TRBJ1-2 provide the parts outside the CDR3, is DGGITQSPKYLFRKEGQNVTLSCEQNLNHDAMYWYRQDPGQGLRLIYYSQIVNDFQKGDIAEGYSVSREKKESFPLTVTSAQKNPTAFYLCASSMTGTSDYTFGSGTRLTVV.

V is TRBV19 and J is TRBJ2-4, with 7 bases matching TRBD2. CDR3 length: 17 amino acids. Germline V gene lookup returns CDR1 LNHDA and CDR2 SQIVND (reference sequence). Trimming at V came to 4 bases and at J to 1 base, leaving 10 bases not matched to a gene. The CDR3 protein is CASSKREGSEAKNIQYF. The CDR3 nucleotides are TGTGCCAGTAGTAAGAGGGAGGGGAGCGAGGCCAAAAACATTCAGTACTTC.

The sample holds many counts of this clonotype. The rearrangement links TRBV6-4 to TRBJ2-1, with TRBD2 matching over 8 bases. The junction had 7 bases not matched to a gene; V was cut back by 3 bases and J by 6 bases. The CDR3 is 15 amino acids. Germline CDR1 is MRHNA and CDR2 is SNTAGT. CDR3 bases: TGTGCCAGCAGTGAAATTCCCGGGACTAGCAATGAGCAGTTCTTC. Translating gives CASSEIPGTSNEQFF.

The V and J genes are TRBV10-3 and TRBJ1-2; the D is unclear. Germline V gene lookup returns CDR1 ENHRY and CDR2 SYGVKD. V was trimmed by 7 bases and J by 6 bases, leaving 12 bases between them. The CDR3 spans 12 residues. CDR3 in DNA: TGTGCCATCATAGGCACCGGAGATGGCTACACCTTC. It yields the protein CAIIGTGDGYTF.

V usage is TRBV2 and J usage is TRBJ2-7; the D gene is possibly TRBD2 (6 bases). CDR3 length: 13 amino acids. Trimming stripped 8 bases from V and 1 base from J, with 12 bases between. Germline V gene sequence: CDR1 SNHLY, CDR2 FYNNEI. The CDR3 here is CASWRAKSYEQYF. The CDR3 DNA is TGTGCCAGCTGGAGGGCGAAATCCTACGAGCAGTACTTC.